These 32 T cell receptor beta chains share one sample of origin, sequenced in a study of shared clonotypes between healthy human individuals (dated by TCRdb to 2018 to 2020). Library creation used the immunoSEQ multiplex PCR assay. Imported from immuneACCESS, the table was reduced by TCRdb to in-frame sequences with V and J called. These copies leave out some clones; in studies compared against another copy, an unresolved V gene accounts for under half, and the cause of the remainder is not known. The sample has around 430,000 clones on record, roughly 77% of them singletons. The ten top clones hold approximately 13% of the sample. Material: PBMCs. The origin of the receptors is a woman in her 40s in good health. Some clones in this sample may be carry-over from other donors' samples.

The V call is TRBV28, the J call TRBJ1-5; D is perhaps TRBD1 (6 bases). The V end was cut by 5 bases, the J end by 0 bases, with 17 bases between. Germline V gene data show CDR1 as MDHEN and CDR2 as SYDVKM. This CDR3 region has 17 residues. This CDR3 reads CASSPIGRGTSNQPQHF. The CDR3 DNA sequence: TGTGCCAGCAGTCCTATCGGAAGGGGGACTAGCAATCAGCCCCAGCATTTT.

The chain carries TRBV28 and TRBJ1-1, with 7 bases lining up with TRBD1. The germline V gene has CDR1 MDHEN and CDR2 SYDVKM. The CDR3 runs 16 residues. With V trimmed by 5 bases and J by 0 bases, 9 bases remained unmatched. This CDR3 is CASSRRGGQLNTEAFF. The DNA of the CDR3 is TGTGCCAGCAGTCGCCGCGGGGGACAGTTGAACACTGAAGCTTTCTTT.

V and J are TRBV28 and TRBJ2-7; the match to TRBD1 covers 9 bases. With V trimmed by 4 bases and J by 3 bases, 16 bases remained unmatched. The germline CDR1 and CDR2 sequences are MDHEN and SYDVKM. There are 18 residues in the CDR3. The CDR3 DNA sequence: TGTGCCAGCAGTTCAGGGACAGGGTTTAGGCACGGGCACTACGAGCAGTACTTC. Its protein is CASSSGTGFRHGHYEQYF. Looking up the rest from reference TRBV28 and TRBJ2-7 gives the full variable domain: DVKVTQSSRYLVKRTGEKVFLECVQDMDHENMFWYRQDPGLGLRLIYFSYDVKMKEKGDIPEGYSVSREKKERFSLILESASTNQTSMYLCASSSGTGFRHGHYEQYFGPGTRLTVT.

The chain employs TRBV28 and TRBJ1-1, with 8 bases that match TRBD1. The V gene end was trimmed by 7 bases and the J gene end by 4 bases; junction bases not matched to a gene: 8. Germline assignment: CDR1 MDHEN and CDR2 SYDVKM. The CDR3 is 14 residues long. In DNA form, the CDR3 reads TGTGCCAGCATACCGCAGGGGGCCGCCACTGAAGCTTTCTTT. The encoded protein is CASIPQGAATEAFF.

The chain is built from TRBV28 and TRBJ1-5; 9 bases match TRBD1. The ends lost 5 bases at V and 7 bases at J; junction bases unmatched: 6. The CDR3 runs to 14 residues. Germline assignment: CDR1 MDHEN and CDR2 SYDVKM. The CDR3 here is CASSPPGTGQPQHF. As DNA, the CDR3 is TGTGCCAGCAGTCCCCCGGGGACAGGGCAGCCCCAGCATTTT.

The chain employs TRBV2 and TRBJ2-7, with 8 bases identical to TRBD2. This CDR3 contains 16 residues. Germline CDR1 reads SNHLY; CDR2 reads FYNNEI. V was pared by 1 base and J by 2 bases, with 7 bases of the junction left unmatched. In DNA, the CDR3 is TGTGCCAGCAGTGAAGACGTTTCGGGAGGGCCCTACGAGCAGTACTTC. This gives the protein CASSEDVSGGPYEQYF. Variable domain in full (rest from reference TRBV2 and TRBJ2-7): EPEVTQTPSHQVTQMGQEVILRCVPISNHLYFYWYRQILGQKVEFLVSFYNNEISEKSEIFDDQFSVERPDGSNFTLKIRSTKLEDSAMYFCASSEDVSGGPYEQYFGPGTRLTVT.

This clone has just a few counts. The rearrangement links TRBV30 to TRBJ2-1; D is unresolved. V was clipped by 0 bases and J by 10 bases, with 10 bases between them. Germline CDR1 is GTSNPN and CDR2 is SVGIG (reference sequence). The CDR3 spans 12 residues. The CDR3 region is CAWSVSGWEQFF. The CDR3 nucleotides are TGTGCCTGGAGTGTTAGTGGGTGGGAGCAGTTCTTC.

This chain uses TRBV29-1 with TRBJ2-3; 9 positions match TRBD1. With 7 bases clipped from V and 0 bases from J, the junction kept 8 bases outside the gene matches. Germline V gene lookup returns CDR1 SQVTM and CDR2 ANQGSEA. The CDR3 is 15 residues long. The chain's CDR3 is CSARQGGGSTDTQYF. The CDR3 DNA sequence: TGCAGCGCCCGACAGGGGGGAGGGAGCACAGATACGCAGTATTTT.

The V and J genes are TRBV9 and TRBJ2-5; 9 nucleotides match TRBD2. Germline assignment: CDR1 SGDLS and CDR2 YYNGEE. The CDR3 sequence is 16 residues long. V lost 5 bases, J lost 5 bases, and 13 bases stayed unmatched. CDR3 nucleotide sequence: TGTGCCAGCAGTCGGGCTAGCGGGATGGCCTGGGAGACCCAGTACTTC. It yields the protein CASSRASGMAWETQYF.

The rearrangement links TRBV7-9 to TRBJ2-7; 9 bases are a match to TRBD2. CDR3 length: 17 amino acids. The V gene's germline CDR1 is SEHNR and CDR2 FQNEAQ (reference sequence). The V segment lost 5 bases and the J segment 5 bases; nucleotides outside the gene matches: 16. The CDR3: CASSAPGGIAGVNEQYF. Written as DNA, the CDR3 is TGTGCCAGCAGCGCCCCTGGGGGAATAGCGGGAGTAAACGAGCAGTACTTC.

This clone has at least ten counts. This chain uses TRBV10-2 with TRBJ2-7; D is uncertain. This CDR3 is 14 amino acids long. In germline, CDR1 is WSHSY, CDR2 SAAADI. V was pared by 8 bases and J by 0 bases, with 14 bases between. The CDR3 is CASCRLASSYEQYF. The DNA for the CDR3 is TGCGCCAGCTGCAGACTGGCCAGCTCCTACGAGCAGTACTTC.

This clone was seen a handful of times. The rearrangement joins TRBV11-1 to TRBJ2-1; 7 positions agree with TRBD2. The junction had 3 bases not matched to a gene; V was cut back by 1 base and J by 9 bases. This CDR3 comprises 13 residues. From germline, CDR1 is SGHAT and CDR2 FQDESV (reference sequence). The CDR3 coding sequence is TGTGCCAGCAGCTTAGGCGGGAGCGGTGAGCAGTTCTTC. Residues: CASSLGGSGEQFF. Full variable domain (outside the CDR3, taken from reference TRBV11-1 and TRBJ2-1): EAEVAQSPRYKITEKSQAVAFWCDPISGHATLYWYRQILGQGPELLVQFQDESVVDDSQLPKDRFSAERLKGVDSTLKIQPAELGDSAMYLCASSLGGSGEQFFGPGTRLTVL.

The genes are TRBV11-2 and TRBJ1-3; the D is unclear. Germline V CDR1 and CDR2: SGHAT, FQNNGV. The CDR3 loop spans 15 amino acids. V shed 1 base and J shed 0 bases, with 7 bases lying between them. Written as DNA, the CDR3 is TGTGCCAGCAGCTTAGCGGGAGTCTCTGGAAACACCATATATTTT. The encoded protein is CASSLAGVSGNTIYF.

Turning to this clone: The junction departs from germline at one end; a sequencing error may be responsible. The chain has TRBV9 and TRBJ2-3; unclear D gene. Germline V gives CDR1 SGDLS, CDR2 YYNGEE. The CDR3 spans 14 residues. For the CDR3, the DNA is TGTGCCAGCAGCGTAGAGGGCAGCACAGATATGCAGTATTTT. Protein sequence: CASSVEGSTDMQYF.

The chain carries TRBV11-2 and TRBJ2-1; 10 positions match TRBD1. V was clipped by 1 base and J by 5 bases; unmatched bases: 5. Germline V lookup: CDR1 SGHAT, CDR2 FQNNGV. The CDR3 length is 16 residues. The CDR3 region is CASSLGVGTGDNEQFF. CDR3 DNA: TGTGCCAGCAGCTTAGGGGTGGGGACAGGGGACAATGAGCAGTTCTTC.

The chain's CDR3 is CASSSNTRRSLRTQYF. The CDR3, as DNA: TGTGCCAGCAGTTCAAACACTCGGAGGAGCTTGAGGACCCAGTACTTC. This sequence joins TRBV27 and TRBJ2-5, with TRBD2 as a possible D gene (5 bases). Trimming stripped 4 bases from V and 7 bases from J, with 22 bases between. This CDR3 region has 16 residues. Germline CDR1 reads MNHEY; CDR2 reads SMNVEV (reference sequence).

V gene TRBV15 combines with J gene TRBJ2-1; unclear D gene. With 0 bases removed from V and 2 bases from J, the gap between germline ends came to 20 bases. Germline CDR1 and CDR2: LNHNV and YYDKDF (reference sequence). The CDR3 runs to 19 residues. CDR3 sequence (DNA): TGTGCCACCAGCAGAGATGTTTCTACGGGTCAAAACCCCTACAATGAGCAGTTCTTC. It encodes CATSRDVSTGQNPYNEQFF. The full variable domain, rest sourced from reference TRBV15 and TRBJ2-1, is DAMVIQNPRYQVTQFGKPVTLSCSQTLNHNVMYWYQQKSSQAPKLLFHYYDKDFNNEADTPDNFQSRRPNTSFCFLDIRSPGLGDTAMYLCATSRDVSTGQNPYNEQFFGPGTRLTVL.

This clone was seen a few times. The chain has TRBV7-6 and TRBJ2-3; D is ambiguous. From germline, CDR1 is SGHVS and CDR2 FNYEAQ. The CDR3 runs to 13 residues. The germline V and J ends were trimmed by 5 bases and 6 bases, with 12 bases remaining between them. The CDR3 DNA is TGTGCCAGCAGCATCCGGACGTCTGATACGCAGTATTTT. Encoded protein: CASSIRTSDTQYF. Variable domain in full (rest from reference TRBV7-6 and TRBJ2-3): GAGVSQSPRYKVTKRGQDVALRCDPISGHVSLYWYRQALGQGPEFLTYFNYEAQQDKSGLPNDRFSAERPEGSISTLTIQRTEQRDSAMYRCASSIRTSDTQYFGPGTRLTVL.

The genes are TRBV30 and TRBJ1-5, with D perhaps matching TRBD1 (5 bases). Germline CDR1 is GTSNPN and CDR2 is SVGIG (reference sequence). V dropped 5 bases and J dropped 5 bases, with 10 bases sitting between them. The CDR3 extends over 12 amino acids. CDR3 in DNA: TGTGCCTGGGGGGGTAGGCATCAGCCCCAGCATTTT. Translating gives CAWGGRHQPQHF.

This clone has only a few counts. The chain recombines TRBV19 with TRBJ2-1; D perhaps matches TRBD2 (6 bases). CDR1 LNHDA and CDR2 SQIVND come from the germline V gene (reference sequence). V was pared by 5 bases and J by 9 bases, with 20 bases between. This CDR3 region has 15 residues. CDR3 in amino acids: CASSETGLPRVEQFF. The CDR3 coding sequence is TGTGCCAGTAGTGAGACGGGACTCCCGAGGGTTGAGCAGTTCTTC.

The CDR3 spells CASSPARTSYEQYF. CDR3 bases: TGTGCCAGCAGCCCCGCCCGGACCTCCTACGAGCAGTACTTC. This chain links TRBV7-9 with TRBJ2-7; D is undetermined. CDR1 and CDR2 (germline): SEHNR, FQNEAQ (reference sequence). Trimming removed 5 bases at V and 0 bases at J, with 11 bases between. The length of the CDR3 is 14 residues.

This clone has ten or more counts. Other DNA variants within this sample encode the same CDR3. The gene calls are TRBV29-1 and TRBJ1-1; TRBD1 aligns across 7 bases. The junction had 8 bases not matched to a gene; V was cut back by 4 bases and J by 0 bases. This CDR3 comprises 15 residues. In germline, CDR1 is SQVTM, CDR2 ANQGSEA. The DNA of the CDR3 is TGCAGCGTTGGGGCATACAGGGGCATGAACACTGAAGCTTTCTTT. Translating it yields CSVGAYRGMNTEAFF.

This clone has a single count. The chain is built from TRBV4-3 and TRBJ1-6; D is unclear. The CDR3 has 14 residues. V gave up 4 bases and J gave up 3 bases, with 7 bases separating them. The V gene's germline CDR1 is LGHNA and CDR2 YSLEER. The CDR3 region is CASSPTDYNSPLHF. CDR3 sequence (DNA): TGCGCCAGCAGCCCGACGGACTATAATTCACCCCTCCACTTT.

V and J are TRBV5-4 and TRBJ2-3; D unclear. The CDR3 loop spans 14 amino acids. The germline V gene encodes CDR1 SGHNT and CDR2 YYREEE (reference sequence). Trimming pared 4 bases from V and 4 bases from J, leaving 13 bases between. The DNA of the CDR3 is TGTGCCAGCAGCCCTATCGGGCGACCAGATACGCAGTATTTT. Protein product: CASSPIGRPDTQYF.

The gene calls are TRBV27 and TRBJ1-6; no definite D call. There are 13 residues in the CDR3. Trimming stripped 6 bases from V and 3 bases from J, with 6 bases between. The germline CDR1 and CDR2 sequences are MNHEY and SMNVEV (reference sequence). This CDR3 is CASRSDYNSPLHF. The CDR3 region has the DNA TGTGCCAGCAGGAGTGACTATAATTCACCCCTCCACTTT.

This chain joins TRBV2 and TRBJ2-5; 7 bases map to TRBD2. Germline V lookup: CDR1 SNHLY, CDR2 FYNNEI. The CDR3 has 17 amino acids. V was pared by 4 bases and J by 4 bases, with 15 bases of the junction left unmatched. This chain's CDR3 is CASSGGRGTGLGETQYF. The CDR3, as DNA: TGTGCCAGCAGTGGAGGGAGGGGAACTGGGCTAGGAGAGACCCAGTACTTC. Full variable domain (missing parts from reference TRBV2 and TRBJ2-5): EPEVTQTPSHQVTQMGQEVILRCVPISNHLYFYWYRQILGQKVEFLVSFYNNEISEKSEIFDDQFSVERPDGSNFTLKIRSTKLEDSAMYFCASSGGRGTGLGETQYFGPGTRLLVL.

The V gene is TRBV6-1, the J gene TRBJ1-5; 7 positions match TRBD1. J was trimmed by 6 bases and V by 0 bases; bases with no gene match: 5. CDR1 MNHNS and CDR2 SASEGT come from the germline V gene. The CDR3 totals 15 residues. The CDR3 spells CASSEARQGGQPQHF. CDR3 DNA sequence: TGTGCCAGCAGTGAAGCGCGCCAGGGGGGTCAGCCCCAGCATTTT.

This clone came up once. This chain joins TRBV2 and TRBJ2-1; 7 nucleotides match TRBD1. The CDR3 runs to 15 residues. The junction had 5 bases not matched to a gene; V was cut back by 6 bases and J by 0 bases. In germline, CDR1 is SNHLY, CDR2 FYNNEI. In nucleotides, the CDR3 is TGTGCCAGCAGCAAGACAGGGAGCTCCTACAATGAGCAGTTCTTC. Translating gives CASSKTGSSYNEQFF.

The genes are TRBV7-9 and TRBJ1-5; the D is unclear. Trimming stripped 1 base from V and 3 bases from J, with 16 bases between. CDR3 size: 17 residues. CDR1 is SEHNR and CDR2 is FQNEAQ in the germline V gene (reference sequence). The CDR3: CASSLGRFGSLNQPQHF. The CDR3 nucleotides read TGTGCCAGCAGCTTAGGTCGGTTCGGGTCCCTCAATCAGCCCCAGCATTTT.

This chain links TRBV18 with TRBJ1-4, with D maybe TRBD1 (5 bases). The CDR3 is made up of 14 amino acids. The germline V gene has CDR1 KGHSH and CDR2 LQKENI. The ends were cut back, 3 bases at V and 8 bases at J, with 13 bases in the middle. This CDR3 is CASSPTVVREKLFF. The CDR3 bases are TGTGCCAGCTCACCGACAGTGGTGAGGGAAAAACTGTTTTTT.

The chain uses TRBV19 and TRBJ1-5, with 8 bases matching TRBD1. V gave up 7 bases and J gave up 6 bases; unmatched junction bases: 11. The CDR3 has 15 residues. Germline V gives CDR1 LNHDA, CDR2 SQIVND (reference sequence). The CDR3 protein is CASNPDRALGQPQHF. The CDR3, as DNA: TGTGCCAGTAACCCGGACAGGGCCCTCGGTCAGCCCCAGCATTTT.

The genes are TRBV28 and TRBJ1-5, with D uncertain. The germline V and J ends were trimmed by 7 bases and 9 bases, with 16 bases remaining between them. The CDR3 is 13 amino acids. Germline V gene sequence: CDR1 MDHEN, CDR2 SYDVKM. The CDR3 DNA sequence: TGTGCCAGCACCTCCCGCGGGATCCGGCCCCAGCATTTT. It encodes CASTSRGIRPQHF. The full variable domain, its missing parts supplied by reference TRBV28 and TRBJ1-5, is DVKVTQSSRYLVKRTGEKVFLECVQDMDHENMFWYRQDPGLGLRLIYFSYDVKMKEKGDIPEGYSVSREKKERFSLILESASTNQTSMYLCASTSRGIRPQHFGDGTRLSIL.